This T cell receptor (beta chain) was retrieved from a study of blood T cell repertoires in COVID-19. At the level of the study: Acute and convalescent COVID-19 samples came from the United States, Italy and Spain.

The length of the CDR3 is 14 residues. V was cut by 5 bases and J by 6 bases, with 14 bases left in between. Germline V lookup: CDR1 SNHLY, CDR2 FYNNEI. Clones were read by immunoSEQ multiplex PCR, and TCRdb kept only the in-frame ones, dropping some. The table records some 200,000 clones, roughly 94% of them present only once. The V call is TRBV2, the J call TRBJ1-5; D perhaps matches TRBD1 (6 bases). The specimen was peripheral blood. The receptor's source is a man aged 30 to 45 with COVID-19, enrolled during active disease. The CDR3 loop reads CASSPAQGSQPQHF. The CDR3 bases are TGTGCCAGCAGTCCCGCGCAGGGGAGTCAGCCCCAGCATTTT.